The subject of this entry is one TCR beta chain. What it binds is unknown. The sample belongs to a study of siplizumab effects on memory and regulatory T cells. The study's findings and limits: Mappable alloreactive CD4+ clones averaged about 74% Treg-derived with siplizumab versus around 27% in controls. To unstimulated subsets, only a minor fraction of alloreactive clones could be mapped.

Method: immunoSEQ multiplex PCR; TCRdb's copy keeps in-frame clones and lacks some. The table shows nearly 85,000 clones, with about 91% occurring only once. The CDR3 contains 13 residues. Trimming cost V 6 bases and J 5 bases; bases outside gene matches: 3. Germline CDR1 and CDR2: MNHNY and SVGAGI (reference sequence). The V call is TRBV6-6, the J call TRBJ2-2, with TRBD1 identical over 7 bases. The TCR comes from a human donor in good health. The sample taken for sequencing was Tregs sorted from blood. The CDR3 nucleotides read TGTGCCAGCAGCCCAGGGGGAACCGGGGAGCTGTTTTTT. As protein: CASSPGGTGELFF.